The 31 T cell receptor beta chains below come from one sample, sequenced in a study of T cell responses to AZD1222 COVID-19 vaccine. Sequencing was performed with immunoSEQ multiplex PCR; in TCRdb, only in-frame clones are kept and a portion is missing. This sample contains around 140,000 clones. The specimen was peripheral blood. These receptors were collected from an adult in good health.

The chain carries TRBV9 and TRBJ1-1; D is possibly TRBD1 (5 bases). This CDR3 contains 13 residues. Germline-derived CDR1 and CDR2 are SGDLS and YYNGEE. V lost 2 bases, J lost 5 bases, and 10 bases lay in between. CDR3 loop: CASSVGGRTEAFF. The DNA for the CDR3 is TGTGCCAGCAGCGTTGGGGGTCGGACTGAAGCTTTCTTT.

The V call is TRBV7-8, the J call TRBJ1-1, with 9 bases lining up with TRBD1. Germline loops: CDR1 SGHVS, CDR2 FQNEAQ. The V segment lost 4 bases and the J segment 1 base; nucleotides outside the gene matches: 10. This CDR3 comprises 17 residues. CDR3 residues: CASSWGQGLLTNTEAFF. CDR3 DNA: TGTGCCAGCAGCTGGGGACAGGGACTCCTAACGAACACTGAAGCTTTCTTT.

This rearrangement joins TRBV5-1 to TRBJ1-2; D unclear. CDR3 length: 12 amino acids. Trimming left V 2 bases short and J 8 bases short, with 10 bases between. Germline loops: CDR1 SGHRS, CDR2 YFSETQ. DNA for the CDR3: TGCGCCAGCAGCTTTCTAGGGTCCGGCTACACCTTC. It yields the protein CASSFLGSGYTF.

The V call is TRBV11-2, the J call TRBJ1-2, with TRBD1 identical over 7 bases. The CDR3 extends over 13 amino acids. Germline lookup yields CDR1 SGHAT and CDR2 FQNNGV. V trimming: 3 bases; J trimming: 8 bases; junction bases outside the gene matches: 6. The CDR3 region is CASSLRQGGGYTF. DNA of the CDR3: TGTGCCAGCAGCTTGAGACAGGGAGGAGGCTACACCTTC.

The rearrangement uses TRBV27 and TRBJ1-1; D is uncertain. Germline loops: CDR1 MNHEY, CDR2 SMNVEV (reference sequence). The CDR3 consists of 15 residues. Trimming cost V 3 bases and J 4 bases, with 15 bases left between them. The CDR3, as DNA: TGTGCCAGCAGTTTGGCCCTTGATGGGAGCACTGAAGCTTTCTTT. Its protein product is CASSLALDGSTEAFF.

The V call is TRBV7-6, the J call TRBJ1-5, with a weak D call TRBD1 (6 bases). Trimming shortened V by 1 base and J by 2 bases, and 9 bases separated the two germline ends. The CDR3 runs to 15 residues. Germline V gene sequence: CDR1 SGHVS, CDR2 FNYEAQ. Here the CDR3 DNA reads TGTGCCAGCAGCTTAGAGGAGGGGGGCAATCAGCCCCAGCATTTT. It specifies CASSLEEGGNQPQHF.

CDR3 nucleotides: TGTGCCAGCAGCCAAGAGTCTAGCGGAAGCACAGATACGCAGTATTTT. Amino acids: CASSQESSGSTDTQYF. The chain carries TRBV3-1 (or the pseudogene TRBV3-2) and TRBJ2-3; 7 bases line up with TRBD2. Germline values: CDR1 LGHDT, CDR2 YNNKEL (reference sequence). V lost 0 bases, J lost 0 bases, and 3 bases stayed unmatched. This CDR3 region has 16 residues.

The chain carries TRBV11-2 and TRBJ2-1; TRBD2 matches at 10 bases. V dropped 7 bases and J dropped 3; count of bases not matched to a gene: 12. The germline CDR1 and CDR2 sequences are SGHAT and FQNNGV. The CDR3 spans 17 residues. CDR3 amino acids: CASTFRPGLADYNEQFF. The CDR3 nucleotides are TGTGCCAGCACCTTTAGACCCGGACTAGCGGACTACAATGAGCAGTTCTTC.

This rearrangement joins TRBV6-5 to TRBJ1-1, with TRBD1 as a possible D gene (6 bases). Germline CDR1 and CDR2: MNHEY and SVGAGI. V dropped 6 bases and J dropped 6 bases, with 14 bases sitting between them. This CDR3 has 13 amino acids. CDR3 DNA sequence: TGTGCCAGCAGGCCACAGGGCTTCGCTGAAGCTTTCTTT. Translated, it gives CASRPQGFAEAFF.

The chain combines TRBV6-5 with TRBJ2-2; D might be TRBD2 (5 bases). The V gene's germline CDR1 is MNHEY and CDR2 SVGAGI. The CDR3 is 13 residues long. V dropped 6 bases and J dropped 5 bases, with 10 bases sitting between them. The DNA of the CDR3 is TGTGCCAGCAGCCCAACTAGGACCGGGGAGCTGTTTTTT. Protein product: CASSPTRTGELFF.

This CDR3 reads CASNQGAVNTEAFF. The CDR3 DNA is TGTGCCAGTAATCAAGGGGCGGTGAACACTGAAGCTTTCTTT. The chain is built from TRBV19 and TRBJ1-1; D is possibly TRBD1 (5 bases). Germline CDR1 is LNHDA and CDR2 is SQIVND (reference sequence). V lost 7 bases and J 0 bases, leaving 12 bases between the germline ends. CDR3 length: 14 residues.

V usage is TRBV7-2 and J usage is TRBJ2-7; D may be TRBD1 (5 bases). Germline assignment: CDR1 SGHTA and CDR2 FQGNSA. The CDR3 extends over 16 amino acids. The V gene lost 4 bases and the J gene lost 4 bases, with 20 bases spanning the gap. CDR3 region: CASSSFGGAKIYEQYF. DNA for the CDR3: TGTGCCAGCAGCTCCTTCGGTGGGGCGAAAATATACGAGCAGTACTTC. The full variable domain, completed using reference TRBV7-2 and TRBJ2-7, is GAGVSQSPSNKVTEKGKDVELRCDPISGHTALYWYRQSLGQGLEFLIYFQGNSAPDKSGLPSDRFSAERTGGSVSTLTIQRTQQEDSAVYLCASSSFGGAKIYEQYFGPGTRLTVT.

The chain has TRBV7-9 and TRBJ1-4; TRBD1 might be the D (5 bases). The germline CDR1 and CDR2 sequences are SEHNR and FQNEAQ (reference sequence). The CDR3 is 16 amino acids. V lost 5 bases and J 6 bases, leaving 19 bases between the germline ends. CDR3 in DNA: TGTGCCAGCAGCGGGAGGGACCGTGCTAGAGATGAAAAACTGTTTTTT. Encoded protein: CASSGRDRARDEKLFF.

The gene calls are TRBV6-5 and TRBJ1-1, with 8 positions matching TRBD1. V lost 6 bases and J lost 4; bases outside the gene matches: 7. Germline values: CDR1 MNHEY, CDR2 SVGAGI. This CDR3 comprises 14 residues. CDR3 sequence reads: CASRPGQGGTEAFF. CDR3 bases: TGTGCCAGCAGGCCAGGACAGGGAGGCACTGAAGCTTTCTTT.

J is TRBJ1-1 and V is TRBV28; D possibly corresponds to TRBD1 (6 bases). The germline V gene has CDR1 MDHEN and CDR2 SYDVKM. Between the trimmed V and J ends, which lost 5 bases and 3 bases, there was a span of 10 bases. The CDR3 has 13 amino acids. CDR3 region: CASSNRVDTEAFF. CDR3 sequence (DNA): TGTGCCAGCAGTAACAGGGTCGACACTGAAGCTTTCTTT.

V usage is TRBV18 and J usage is TRBJ2-6; TRBD2 might be the D (6 bases). Germline CDR1 is KGHSH and CDR2 is LQKENI. The CDR3 has 17 amino acids. V lost 0 bases and J lost 3, with 12 bases in between. This CDR3 is CASSPPWRGRGANVLTF. Here the CDR3 DNA reads TGTGCCAGCTCACCACCGTGGCGGGGCCGTGGGGCCAACGTCCTGACTTTC.

V and J are TRBV5-1 and TRBJ1-3, with TRBD1 as a possible D gene (5 bases). Germline V gene sequence: CDR1 SGHRS, CDR2 YFSETQ. The V end lost 0 bases, the J end lost 8 bases, and 12 bases lay between the germline ends. The CDR3 sequence is 14 residues long. CDR3 sequence: CASSLGGLGDTIYF. Here the CDR3 DNA reads TGCGCCAGCAGCTTGGGGGGCCTCGGGGACACCATATATTTT. The whole variable domain, filled in from reference TRBV5-1 and TRBJ1-3, reads KAGVTQTPRYLIKTRGQQVTLSCSPISGHRSVSWYQQTPGQGLQFLFEYFSETQRNKGNFPGRFSGRQFSNSRSEMNVSTLELGDSALYLCASSLGGLGDTIYFGEGSWLTVV.

The J gene is TRBJ1-3, the V gene TRBV6-6; D is unresolved. V was trimmed by 0 bases and J by 2 bases, leaving 8 bases between them. Germline-derived CDR1 and CDR2 are MNHNY and SVGAGI (reference sequence). The CDR3 totals 15 residues. The DNA for the CDR3 is TGTGCCAGCAGTTACTCGGGGTTAACTGGAAACACCATATATTTT. It specifies CASSYSGLTGNTIYF.

The V call is TRBV18, the J call TRBJ1-1; D is uncertain. The CDR3 runs 13 residues. Germline lookup yields CDR1 KGHSH and CDR2 LQKENI. Trimming shortened V by 2 bases and J by 10 bases, and 14 bases separated the two germline ends. For the CDR3, the DNA is TGTGCCAGCTCACCAGAGCCCTCCCGGGGAGCTTTCTTT. As protein: CASSPEPSRGAFF.

The chain employs TRBV30 and TRBJ1-1, with 7 bases aligning to TRBD1. Germline lookup yields CDR1 GTSNPN and CDR2 SVGIG (reference sequence). The junction had 3 bases not matched to a gene; V was cut back by 4 bases and J by 1 base. The CDR3 sequence is 13 residues long. The CDR3 DNA reads TGTGCCTGGAAGGACAGGCCGAACACTGAAGCTTTCTTT. It codes for CAWKDRPNTEAFF.

This chain connects TRBV10-3 to TRBJ1-6; D is unresolved. The CDR3 spans 13 residues. With 4 bases removed from V and 9 bases from J, the gap between germline ends came to 10 bases. In germline, CDR1 is ENHRY, CDR2 SYGVKD. The CDR3 here is CAISGDFTSPLHF. The CDR3, as DNA: TGTGCCATCAGTGGAGACTTTACTTCACCCCTCCACTTT.

J is TRBJ1-1 and V is TRBV6-6; 8 nucleotides agree with TRBD1. Trimming removed 6 bases from V and 8 bases from J; junction bases left unmatched: 5. Germline V CDR1 and CDR2: MNHNY, SVGAGI (reference sequence). The CDR3 has 12 amino acids. CDR3 DNA: TGTGCCAGCAGGGTCGACAGGGGCGAAGCTTTCTTT. Translated, it gives CASRVDRGEAFF.

The rearrangement links TRBV7-9 to TRBJ1-5; 7 bases agree with TRBD1. CDR1 SEHNR and CDR2 FQNEAQ come from the germline V gene (reference sequence). The ends lost 11 bases at V and 5 bases at J; junction bases unmatched: 3. This CDR3 has 11 residues. CDR3 bases: TGTGCCTCAGGGGGGGATCAGCCCCAGCATTTT. This sequence encodes CASGGDQPQHF.

The chain uses TRBV11-3 and TRBJ1-2; the D gene is possibly TRBD1 (5 bases). CDR3 length: 11 residues. Deletions cut 5 bases from V and 8 bases from J, with 9 bases between. Germline values: CDR1 SGHNT, CDR2 YENEEA. The CDR3 sequence is CASSGGVGYTF. The CDR3 nucleotides are TGTGCCAGCAGCGGAGGGGTCGGCTACACCTTC. The whole variable domain, filled in from reference TRBV11-3 and TRBJ1-2, reads EAGVVQSPRYKIIEKKQPVAFWCNPISGHNTLYWYLQNLGQGPELLIRYENEEAVDDSQLPKDRFSAERLKGVDSTLKIQPAELGDSAVYLCASSGGVGYTFGSGTRLTVV.

This chain connects TRBV2 to TRBJ1-1, with D perhaps matching TRBD1 (5 bases). This CDR3 is built from 11 residues. Trimming removed 8 bases at V and 2 bases at J, with 6 bases between. Germline V lookup: CDR1 SNHLY, CDR2 FYNNEI. The CDR3 protein is CASGGNTEAFF. CDR3 sequence (DNA): TGTGCCAGCGGGGGTAACACTGAAGCTTTCTTT.

CDR3 in amino acids: CASSLEPDSTNYGYTF. The CDR3 region has the DNA TGTGCCAGCAGCTTGGAACCTGACAGTACTAACTATGGCTACACCTTC. V gene TRBV5-6 combines with J gene TRBJ1-2, with a tentative D call TRBD1 (5 bases). V lost 0 bases and J lost 0, with 12 bases in between. In germline, CDR1 is SGHDT, CDR2 YYEEEE. The CDR3 has 16 amino acids.

The J gene is TRBJ1-2, the V gene TRBV4-1; tentative D call: TRBD1 (6 bases). The length of the CDR3 is 16 residues. V lost 3 bases and J 8 bases, leaving 22 bases between the germline ends. The germline gives CDR1 MGHRA, CDR2 YSYEKL. CDR3 sequence reads: CASSQGGKVVGGGYTF. CDR3 DNA sequence: TGCGCCAGCAGCCAGGGGGGAAAGGTCGTCGGGGGCGGCTACACCTTC.

The genes are TRBV5-4 and TRBJ2-2; D gene ambiguous. With 3 bases removed from V and 3 bases from J, the gap between germline ends came to 9 bases. The CDR3 contains 14 residues. The V gene's germline CDR1 is SGHNT and CDR2 YYREEE (reference sequence). CDR3 nucleotide sequence: TGTGCCAGCAGCTCGAGGCGCGACACCGGGGAGCTGTTTTTT. It is translated as CASSSRRDTGELFF.

The chain combines TRBV6-5 with TRBJ2-2; 9 nucleotides agree with TRBD1. The germline V gene has CDR1 MNHEY and CDR2 SVGAGI. Germline trimming cut 6 bases from V and 5 bases from J; bases unmatched to any gene: 4. The CDR3 runs 14 residues. CDR3 sequence (DNA): TGTGCCAGCAGCCGGGACAGGGATACCGGGGAGCTGTTTTTT. It encodes CASSRDRDTGELFF.

This chain joins TRBV5-1 and TRBJ1-1; 8 bases map to TRBD1. J gave up 7 bases and V 4 bases, and 12 bases lay outside the gene matches. The CDR3 sequence is 15 residues long. Per the germline V gene, CDR1 is SGHRS and CDR2 is YFSETQ. As DNA, the CDR3 is TGCGCCAGCAGCCTTGATCCGGGACAGGTTCATGAAGCTTTCTTT. As protein: CASSLDPGQVHEAFF.

The chain combines TRBV2 with TRBJ1-2, with a possible D match to TRBD1 (5 bases). V was shortened by 3 bases and J by 12 bases, with 14 bases between the two germline ends. CDR1 and CDR2 (germline): SNHLY, FYNNEI. CDR3 length equals 12 residues. The CDR3 bases are TGTGCCAGCAGTGATACGGGGGTATCCAACACCTTC. As protein: CASSDTGVSNTF.